This T cell receptor beta chain was sequenced during a study of blood T cell repertoires in COVID-19. The wider study: The origin of the acute and convalescent COVID-19 samples was the United States, Italy and Spain.

J gave up 0 bases and V 5 bases, and 4 bases lay outside the gene matches. Looked up from germline, CDR1 is LNHDA and CDR2 is SQIVND (reference sequence). The CDR3 runs 16 residues. Symptom resolution, clearance, or two negative PCRs marked donors in Cohort 3 as recovered. TCRdb's copy holds only in-frame clones and misses some; the assay was immunoSEQ multiplex PCR. The sample shows about 360,000 clones, around 87% of them seen only once. The TCR was taken from a man aged 25-40 years who had recovered from COVID-19. The sequencing sample was made of PBMCs or T cells enriched from blood (not recorded which). The rearrangement uses TRBV19 and TRBJ2-6, with 7 bases fitting TRBD1. CDR3 loop: CASSQDRTSGANVLTF. CDR3 bases: TGTGCCAGTAGTCAGGACAGGACCTCTGGGGCCAACGTCCTGACTTTC.